Reported below is one T cell receptor beta chain. The antigen remains undetermined. A second PCR of about 7 to 11 cycles used a sample-barcoded 5' primer and a J-beta primer mix. TCRdb re-called the 5' RACE reads with MiXCR, one entry per CDR3 protein. The table lists 1,300,000 or so distinct CDR3 sequences, approximately 63% of them singletons. Peripheral blood, about 10 milliliters per donor, was collected. This record belongs to a study of blood T cells in healthy people across ages. Broader study findings: Donors of long life had a larger count of naive CD4+ cells and greater diversity than aged donors. Unknown donor CMV status possibly confounded expanded clonotype changes.

CDR1 is SNHLY, CDR2 FYNNEI, per germline. The CDR3 extends over 14 amino acids. J was trimmed by 2 bases and V by 11 bases; bases with no gene match: 10. Sequencing used blood. The clonotype originates from a man between 18 and 29 years old in good health. The V gene is TRBV2, the J gene TRBJ2-3; TRBD1 matches at 7 bases. CDR3: CAAEGQPDTDTQYF. Here the CDR3 DNA reads TGTGCCGCTGAGGGACAGCCTGACACAGATACGCAGTATTTT.